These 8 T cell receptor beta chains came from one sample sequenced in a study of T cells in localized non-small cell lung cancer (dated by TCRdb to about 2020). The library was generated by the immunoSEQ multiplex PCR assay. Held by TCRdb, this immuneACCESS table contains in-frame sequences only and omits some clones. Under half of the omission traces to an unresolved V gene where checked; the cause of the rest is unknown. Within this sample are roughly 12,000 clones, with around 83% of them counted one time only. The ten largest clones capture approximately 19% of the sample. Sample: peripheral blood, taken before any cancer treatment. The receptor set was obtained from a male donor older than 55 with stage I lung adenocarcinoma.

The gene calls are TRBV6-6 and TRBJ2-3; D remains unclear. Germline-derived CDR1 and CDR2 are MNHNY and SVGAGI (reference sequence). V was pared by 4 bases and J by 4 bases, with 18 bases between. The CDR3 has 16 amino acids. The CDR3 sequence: CASSSPQLRRADTQYF. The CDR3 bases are TGTGCCAGCAGTTCCCCCCAGCTCCGAAGGGCAGATACGCAGTATTTT.

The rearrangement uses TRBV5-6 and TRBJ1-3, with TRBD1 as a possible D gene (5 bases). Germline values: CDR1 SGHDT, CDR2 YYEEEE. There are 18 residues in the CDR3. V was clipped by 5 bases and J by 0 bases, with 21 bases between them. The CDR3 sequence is CASSSRPTTDLSGNTIYF. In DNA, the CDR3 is TGTGCCAGCAGTTCCCGACCGACGACAGATCTCTCTGGAAACACCATATATTTT.

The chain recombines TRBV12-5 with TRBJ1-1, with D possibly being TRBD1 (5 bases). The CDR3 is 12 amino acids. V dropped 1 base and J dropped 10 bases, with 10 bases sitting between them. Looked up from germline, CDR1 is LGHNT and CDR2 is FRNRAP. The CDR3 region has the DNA TGTGCTAGTGGTTTGGCCGACAGAAGAGCTTTCTTT. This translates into CASGLADRRAFF.

The CDR3 reads CASSQLGEQPQHF. Here the CDR3 DNA reads TGTGCCAGTAGTCAGCTGGGGGAACAGCCCCAGCATTTT. The chain uses TRBV19 and TRBJ1-5; D might be TRBD1 (5 bases). CDR1 is LNHDA and CDR2 is SQIVND in the germline V gene (reference sequence). The CDR3 totals 13 residues. With 5 bases removed from V and 7 bases from J, the gap between germline ends came to 12 bases.

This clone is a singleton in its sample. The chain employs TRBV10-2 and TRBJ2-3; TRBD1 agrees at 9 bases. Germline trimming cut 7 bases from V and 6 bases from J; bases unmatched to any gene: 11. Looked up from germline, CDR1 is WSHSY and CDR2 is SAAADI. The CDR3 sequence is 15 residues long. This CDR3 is CASKPTGGGVDTQYF. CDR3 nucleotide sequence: TGCGCCAGCAAACCGACAGGGGGGGGTGTGGATACGCAGTATTTT.

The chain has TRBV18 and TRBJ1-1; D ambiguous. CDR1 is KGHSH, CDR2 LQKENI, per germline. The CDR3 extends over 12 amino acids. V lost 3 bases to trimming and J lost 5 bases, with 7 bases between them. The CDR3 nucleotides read TGTGCCAGCTCACCGGAGGGTACTGAAGCTTTCTTT. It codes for CASSPEGTEAFF.

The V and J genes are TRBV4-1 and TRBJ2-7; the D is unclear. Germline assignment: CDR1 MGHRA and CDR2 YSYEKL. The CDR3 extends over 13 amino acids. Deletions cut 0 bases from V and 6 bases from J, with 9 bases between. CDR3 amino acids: CASSQDGRSEQYF. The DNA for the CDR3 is TGCGCCAGCAGCCAAGATGGGCGGAGCGAGCAGTACTTC.

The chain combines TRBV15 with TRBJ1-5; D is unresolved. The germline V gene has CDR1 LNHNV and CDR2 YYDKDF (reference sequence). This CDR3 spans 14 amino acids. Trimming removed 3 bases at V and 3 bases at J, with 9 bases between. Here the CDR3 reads CATSSRGYNQPQHF. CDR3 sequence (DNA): TGTGCCACCAGCAGTCGGGGTTACAATCAGCCCCAGCATTTT.